Reported below is one TCR beta chain. Its antigen is currently unknown. Compared with germline, one end of the junction differs, possibly owing to a read error. This entry comes from a study of TIL therapy for anti-PD-1-resistant metastatic lung cancer. The wider study: Half of patients were current or former smokers. Tumors carried a median about 1.5 non-synonymous mutations per megabase. General observations from the study: Compared with baseline intratumoral T cells, expanded TIL cultures were more clonal and less diverse (approximately 6% vs 31%).

Per the germline V gene, CDR1 is LGHDT and CDR2 is YNNKEL (reference sequence). The CDR3 is 20 residues long. Sample time point: pre-treatment sample, taken before nivolumab and TIL therapy. The tumor samples were excised metastases, mostly pleural nodules or supraclavicular lymph nodes. Patients then received nivolumab; progressors got lymphodepletion, TIL and IL-2. This was the immunoSEQ v3 assay. Repertoires were generated with immunoSEQ multiplex PCR, while TCRdb's copy carries only in-frame clones and drops some. Of 95,000 or so clones listed, 50% to 70% were seen once; the top ten hold roughly 11%.

The chain recombines TRBV3-1 (or the pseudogene TRBV3-2) with TRBJ2-2, with 10 nucleotides matching TRBD2. The clonotype comes from a person aged 25 to 79 with non-small cell lung cancer. This specimen was tumor tissue, taken at baseline. The chain's CDR3 is CASGQDRGSSGGRNTGELFF. CDR3 nucleotides: TGTGCCAGCGGCCAAGATCGCGGTAGTAGCGGGGGGAGGAACACCGGGGAGCTGTTTTTT.